These 26 T cell receptor beta chains share one sample of origin, sequenced in a study of blood T cell repertoires in COVID-19. TCRdb keeps only in-frame clones here, not all; method: immunoSEQ multiplex PCR. This sample has 200,000 or so clones, with roughly 79% found just once. The sample taken for sequencing was peripheral blood. The receptor set was obtained from a woman of 80 years or more with COVID-19, enrolled during active disease.

The chain links TRBV6-1 to TRBJ1-2, with D perhaps matching TRBD1 (5 bases). Germline CDR1 is MNHNS and CDR2 is SASEGT. The V end was cut by 1 base, the J end by 1 base, with 7 bases between. CDR3 length equals 14 residues. The CDR3 region is CASSEGGGNYGYTF. In DNA, the CDR3 is TGTGCCAGCAGTGAAGGGGGGGGTAACTATGGCTACACCTTC.

A single count supports this clone. This chain joins TRBV20-1 and TRBJ2-3; perhaps TRBD2 as D (6 bases). The CDR3 runs to 14 residues. The V end was cut by 3 bases, the J end by 4 bases, with 14 bases between. Germline values: CDR1 DFQATT, CDR2 SNEGSKA (reference sequence). The CDR3, as DNA: TGCAGTGCTAGTTTATCGGGAGAACCAGATACGCAGTATTTT. Translation gives CSASLSGEPDTQYF.

The J gene is TRBJ2-3, the V gene TRBV18, with TRBD2 identical over 8 bases. The V segment lost 1 base and the J segment 1 base; nucleotides outside the gene matches: 1. The CDR3 runs to 15 residues. Germline CDR1 is KGHSH and CDR2 is LQKENI. The CDR3 DNA reads as TGTGCCAGCTCACCACAACTAGCGGGCACAGATACGCAGTATTTT. It translates to CASSPQLAGTDTQYF.

This chain joins TRBV24-1 and TRBJ1-2; 8 nucleotides align to TRBD1. Germline CDR1 reads KGHDR; CDR2 reads SFDVKD. The CDR3 length is 13 residues. J gave up 7 bases and V 2 bases, and 2 bases lay outside the gene matches. The CDR3 DNA is TGTGCCACCAGTGATTCCACAGGGGGTGGCTACACCTTC. Translation: CATSDSTGGGYTF.

The gene calls are TRBV11-3 and TRBJ2-7, with a possible D match to TRBD1 (6 bases). Per the germline V gene, CDR1 is SGHNT and CDR2 is YENEEA. Trimming left V 1 base short and J 6 bases short, with 13 bases between. The CDR3 is made up of 14 amino acids. The CDR3 protein is CASSLVRRQAEQYF. CDR3 coding DNA: TGTGCCAGCAGCTTAGTTCGGCGACAGGCCGAGCAGTACTTC.

This chain joins TRBV5-6 and TRBJ1-3, with a possible D match to TRBD1 (5 bases). The germline gives CDR1 SGHDT, CDR2 YYEEEE. Trimming pared 4 bases from V and 0 bases from J, leaving 14 bases between. The CDR3 contains 16 residues. CDR3 nucleotide sequence: TGTGCCAGCAGCACCTTCGACAGTTTCTCTGGAAACACCATATATTTT. Protein sequence: CASSTFDSFSGNTIYF.

This clone was detected a few times. The chain has TRBV12-5 and TRBJ2-1; possibly TRBD1 for D (5 bases). V was pared by 0 bases and J by 8 bases, with 8 bases between. CDR1 LGHNT and CDR2 FRNRAP come from the germline V gene. The CDR3 runs to 13 residues. CDR3 protein: CASGLVTGDEQFF. The CDR3 nucleotides are TGTGCTAGTGGTTTGGTTACAGGCGATGAGCAGTTCTTC.

This clone has a handful of counts. The CDR3 region has the DNA TGTGCCAGCTCAGCGCAACAGGGACTGAACACTGAAGCTTTCTTT. Translated: CASSAQQGLNTEAFF. The J gene is TRBJ1-1, the V gene TRBV18, with D possibly being TRBD1 (6 bases). Germline CDR1 reads KGHSH; CDR2 reads LQKENI. This CDR3 has 15 amino acids. Trimming stripped 5 bases from V and 0 bases from J, with 13 bases between.

The CDR3 is CASSKGLAGYTDTQYF. The DNA for the CDR3 is TGTGCCAGCAGTAAGGGACTAGCGGGATACACAGATACGCAGTATTTT. This chain joins TRBV27 and TRBJ2-3; 13 positions agree with TRBD2. The CDR3 is 16 residues long. Germline CDR1 and CDR2: MNHEY and SMNVEV (reference sequence). Trimming took 5 bases from V and 2 from J; bases not matched to a gene: 4.

This chain links TRBV9 with TRBJ2-2, with D unresolved. CDR1 and CDR2 from the germline V gene are SGDLS and YYNGEE. Trimming removed 1 base from V and 4 bases from J, with 5 bases in between. This CDR3 region has 13 residues. The CDR3 DNA is TGTGCCAGCAGCGTAATCAGCACCGGGGAGCTGTTTTTT. Its protein is CASSVISTGELFF.

V gene TRBV6-5 combines with J gene TRBJ1-2, with 8 bases lining up with TRBD1. The germline V gene encodes CDR1 MNHEY and CDR2 SVGAGI. The CDR3 has 13 residues. Trimming removed 5 bases from V and 8 bases from J; junction bases left unmatched: 7. For the CDR3, the DNA is TGTGCCAGCAGTCCAGGGGGCGATTGGGGCTACACCTTC. It specifies CASSPGGDWGYTF.

V is TRBV3-1 (or the pseudogene TRBV3-2) and J is TRBJ1-1; 7 bases align to TRBD1. This CDR3 is 13 amino acids long. Germline lookup yields CDR1 LGHDT and CDR2 YNNKEL (reference sequence). With V trimmed by 0 bases and J by 6 bases, 1 base remained unmatched. CDR3 DNA: TGTGCCAGCAGCCAAGATAGGGGGCCTGAAGCTTTCTTT. Its protein product is CASSQDRGPEAFF.

The chain couples TRBV6-5 to TRBJ1-3; D is unclear. Germline CDR1 and CDR2: MNHEY and SVGAGI. The V end lost 5 bases, the J end lost 1 base, and 9 bases lay between the germline ends. This CDR3 has 14 amino acids. The CDR3 here is CASSRRFSGNTIYF. CDR3 bases: TGTGCCAGCAGTCGCAGGTTTTCTGGAAACACCATATATTTT.

J is TRBJ1-3 and V is TRBV5-5; maybe TRBD1 (5 bases). The V end was cut by 2 bases, the J end by 0 bases, with 12 bases between. The CDR3 covers 16 residues. Germline V gene data show CDR1 as SGHKS and CDR2 as YYEKEE (reference sequence). The CDR3 DNA is TGTGCCAGCAGCTTCGACAGCGCTAGCTCTGGAAACACCATATATTTT. It yields the protein CASSFDSASSGNTIYF.

The rearrangement links TRBV4-3 to TRBJ1-2, with D perhaps matching TRBD1 (5 bases). Germline lookup yields CDR1 LGHNA and CDR2 YSLEER. The V and J ends lost 1 base and 8 bases respectively, with 20 bases between them. CDR3 length: 16 residues. The CDR3 protein is CASSQGGEGTENGYTF. The CDR3 DNA is TGCGCCAGCAGCCAAGGGGGGGAGGGTACCGAAAACGGCTACACCTTC.

In its sample, this clone was seen a few times. V is TRBV2 and J is TRBJ2-1; D is ambiguous. Germline V lookup: CDR1 SNHLY, CDR2 FYNNEI. Trimming shortened V by 2 bases and J by 4 bases, and 24 bases separated the two germline ends. The CDR3 runs 19 residues. The chain's CDR3 is CASSESITTLKQLYNEQFF. The CDR3 DNA follows: TGTGCCAGCAGTGAATCCATTACCACACTAAAGCAGTTATACAATGAGCAGTTCTTC.

This chain uses TRBV11-3 with TRBJ1-5; D not resolved. Germline CDR1 SGHNT, CDR2 YENEEA. This CDR3 region has 17 residues. V lost 0 bases, J lost 2 bases, and 14 bases lay in between. CDR3 DNA sequence: TGTGCCAGCAGCTTAGATGGAAAACAGTCGGGCAATCAGCCCCAGCATTTT. It translates to CASSLDGKQSGNQPQHF.

The CDR3 reads CASRSYDKFYEQYF. For the CDR3, the DNA is TGTGCCAGCAGGAGCTATGACAAGTTTTACGAGCAGTACTTC. The chain is built from TRBV6-5 and TRBJ2-7; D is undetermined. In germline, CDR1 is MNHEY, CDR2 SVGAGI. There are 14 residues in the CDR3. The ends were cut back, 6 bases at V and 4 bases at J, with 16 bases in the middle.

Written as DNA, the CDR3 is TGTGCCAGCAGCTTAGTGACTAGCGGGGGAGAGACCCAGTACTTC. The encoded protein is CASSLVTSGGETQYF. This chain uses TRBV7-2 with TRBJ2-5; 12 positions agree with TRBD2. Germline V lookup: CDR1 SGHTA, CDR2 FQGNSA. J gave up 4 bases and V 1 base, and 1 base lay outside the gene matches. The CDR3 consists of 15 residues.

The J gene is TRBJ2-5, the V gene TRBV5-1; TRBD1 is a possible D gene (5 bases). The CDR3 sequence is 14 residues long. Germline values: CDR1 SGHRS, CDR2 YFSETQ. Deletions cut 2 bases from V and 2 bases from J, with 10 bases between. The CDR3 coding sequence is TGCGCCAGCAGCTTCCTAGGGGTACAAGAGACCCAGTACTTC. Translating gives CASSFLGVQETQYF.

The rearrangement uses TRBV6-2 or TRBV6-3 and TRBJ2-6; 8 nucleotides agree with TRBD1. Germline CDR1 is MNHEY and CDR2 is SVGEGT. V shed 2 bases and J 4 bases; nucleotides not matched to a gene: 13. The CDR3 runs to 19 residues. Here the CDR3 reads CASSYEPGQASQGANVLTF. The CDR3 nucleotides are TGTGCCAGCAGTTACGAACCGGGACAGGCATCACAAGGGGCCAACGTCCTGACTTTC.

In its sample, this clone was seen once. J is TRBJ1-2 and V is TRBV19; TRBD1 matches at 7 bases. J gave up 7 bases and V 5 bases, and 10 bases lay outside the gene matches. This CDR3 region has 14 residues. CDR1 and CDR2 from the germline V gene are LNHDA and SQIVND (reference sequence). The DNA of the CDR3 is TGTGCCAGTAGTTCCGACAGGGACCACTCTGGCTACACCTTC. Its translation: CASSSDRDHSGYTF.

CDR3 protein: CASSGRTSGFSYNEQFF. Written as DNA, the CDR3 is TGCGCCAGCAGCGGCCGGACTAGCGGATTCTCCTACAATGAGCAGTTCTTC. The chain carries TRBV5-1 and TRBJ2-1; 10 bases are shared with TRBD2. Germline trimming cut 4 bases from V and 0 bases from J; bases unmatched to any gene: 7. The CDR3 consists of 17 residues. CDR1 is SGHRS, CDR2 YFSETQ, per germline.

V and J are TRBV20-1 and TRBJ1-1; 7 positions agree with TRBD1. The CDR3 consists of 15 residues. J gave up 0 bases and V 3 bases, and 7 bases lay outside the gene matches. Germline assignment: CDR1 DFQATT and CDR2 SNEGSKA (reference sequence). The CDR3, as DNA: TGCAGTGCTAGTCGCAGGGGGACCATGAACACTGAAGCTTTCTTT. It codes for CSASRRGTMNTEAFF.

This sequence joins TRBV28 and TRBJ1-2, with D possibly being TRBD1 (5 bases). CDR1 and CDR2 from the germline V gene are MDHEN and SYDVKM. Trimming left V 2 bases short and J 8 bases short, with 15 bases between. The CDR3 sequence is 14 residues long. DNA of the CDR3: TGTGCCAGCAGTTTAAGTTACAGGCGAGAGGGCTACACCTTC. This sequence encodes CASSLSYRREGYTF.

A word on this clone: This sample includes further DNA sequences coding for the same CDR3. J is TRBJ1-2 and V is TRBV2; 7 nucleotides match TRBD1. V was clipped by 4 bases and J by 2 bases; unmatched bases: 1. The CDR3 runs 13 residues. Germline-derived CDR1 and CDR2 are SNHLY and FYNNEI. This chain's CDR3 is CASSGGQNYGYTF. The CDR3 region has the DNA TGTGCCAGCAGTGGGGGACAGAACTATGGCTACACCTTC.